The rows below give T cell receptor beta chains drawn from one sample of a study of cytomegalovirus exposure and HLA in healthy donors. Here immunoSEQ multiplex PCR was the method, and the copy in TCRdb shows in-frame clones only, minus some. Here the sample spans fewer than 200,000 clones, roughly 80% being singletons. The sample taken for sequencing was PBMCs. Receptors were obtained from a boy younger than 18 in good health and CMV-seronegative. Each CDR3 is given with its conserved first and last residue. A D gene is named only where the DNA matches it firmly. Where a row states a size, it is once, few, many or the class of an expanded clone; other rows omit it.

d_gene	abundance	v_gene	j_gene	CDR3nt	CDR3aa
.	.	TRBV30	TRBJ2-4	TGTGCCTGGAGACCTCTTTTGACAGGCCGTGAGGCCAAAAACATTCAGTACTTC	CAWRPLLTGREAKNIQYF
TRBD2	.	TRBV5-1	TRBJ2-5	TGCGCCAGCAGCAAACTAGCGGGGGGGGCAGTACAAGAGACCCAGTACTTC	CASSKLAGGAVQETQYF
TRBD2	.	TRBV29-1	TRBJ2-7	TGCAGCGTTGAAACTAGCGGCTCCTACGAGCAGTACTTC	CSVETSGSYEQYF
.	.	TRBV6-1	TRBJ2-7	TGTGCCAGCTCGGGGGGCGAAGAGGCCTCCTACGAGCAGTACTTC	CASSGGEEASYEQYF
.	.	TRBV5-4	TRBJ2-1	TGTGCCAGCAGCTTTGGGGCCGGCTCCTACAATGAGCAGTTCTTC	CASSFGAGSYNEQFF
.	.	TRBV28	TRBJ1-1	TGTGCCAGCAGTGAACACCAGAACGAAGCTTTCTTT	CASSEHQNEAFF
.	few	TRBV6-6	TRBJ1-1	TGTGCCAGCATCCATCTGAGGGGGGGAACTGAAGCTTTCTTT	CASIHLRGGTEAFF
TRBD2	.	TRBV7-9	TRBJ2-1	TGTGCCAGCAGCTTAGTTCTCGCGGGAGCAGGCAATGAGCAGTTCTTC	CASSLVLAGAGNEQFF
.	.	TRBV9	TRBJ1-3	TGTGCCAGCAGCCAGCAAGGGAGCTCTGGAAACACCATATATTTT	CASSQQGSSGNTIYF
.	.	TRBV4-2	TRBJ1-2	TGTGCCAGCAGCCAAAGGGGCGCTGACACCTATGGCTACACCTTC	CASSQRGADTYGYTF
.	once	TRBV11-2	TRBJ1-2	TGTGCCAGCAGCCCGGTTCGGTTTTACGGCTACACCTTC	CASSPVRFYGYTF
.	.	TRBV2	TRBJ2-1	TGTGCCAGCGGACAGACCACAAATGAGCAGTTCTTC	CASGQTTNEQFF
.	.	TRBV6-5	TRBJ2-7	TGTGCCAGCAGCCGTAGCGGGCAGGGGAACTACGAGCAGTACTTC	CASSRSGQGNYEQYF
.	.	TRBV28	TRBJ1-1	TGTGCCAGCAGCCGGGGTTTCACTGAAGCTTTCTTT	CASSRGFTEAFF
.	.	TRBV2	TRBJ1-2	TGTGCCAGCAGTGAAGCCGGGGGAAGAGGTTATGGCTACACCTTC	CASSEAGGRGYGYTF
.	.	TRBV7-8	TRBJ1-2	TGTGCCAGCAGCGTGAGATCCGGGCGGGATGGCTACACCTTC	CASSVRSGRDGYTF
.	.	TRBV30	TRBJ1-6	TGTGCCTGGACCGGGGGTGGCAGATATAATTCACCCCTCCACTTT	CAWTGGGRYNSPLHF
.	.	TRBV5-1	TRBJ2-2	TGCGCCAGCAGCTTGGAGTCAGTCCACACCGGGGAGCTGTTTTTT	CASSLESVHTGELFF
TRBD1	.	TRBV5-1	TRBJ2-1	TGCGCCAGCAGCTCTCAACAGGGGAACAATGAGCAGTTCTTC	CASSSQQGNNEQFF
TRBD1	.	TRBV9	TRBJ2-7	TGTGCCAGCAGCGTTGAACCCGGGACAGGGGGCTACGAGCAGTACTTC	CASSVEPGTGGYEQYF
.	.	TRBV30	TRBJ1-1	TGTGCCTGGAGTGTACACCGGGAAACTGAAGCTTTCTTT	CAWSVHRETEAFF
.	.	TRBV5-1	TRBJ1-3	TGCGCCAGCAGCTTGGGACAGAGCACCTCTGGAAACACCATATATTTT	CASSLGQSTSGNTIYF
.	.	TRBV11-3	TRBJ1-1	TGTGCCAGCAGCTTAGAGGGAGGTGTTGGAGCTTTCTTT	CASSLEGGVGAFF
.	.	TRBV18	TRBJ1-5	TGTGCCAGCTCACTTCAGGGACAATCTCAGCCCCAGCATTTT	CASSLQGQSQPQHF